This T cell receptor (beta chain) originates from a study of high-grade serous ovarian cancer treatment subgroups listed by TCRdb under 2021. Notes on the research overall: On average, each sample produced roughly 15,000 sequencing reads and 7,000 or so unique TCR beta rearrangements. Each patient contributed one primary tumor and two metastatic tumor samples, giving some 90 samples in total. The cohort comprised around 30 patients: around ten with no residual disease after primary surgery (R0), around ten excellent NACT responders, and around ten poor NACT responders. The study examined TCR beta repertoires in high-grade serous ovarian cancer patients who were grouped under a laparoscopic triage algorithm by complete gross resection or by neoadjuvant chemotherapy response. The paper's findings and limits, for the study overall: Spatial information was not captured by bulk tumor TCR sequencing, so insight into HGSC tumor complexity and diversity was limited. TCR clonal relatedness showed a positive correlation with neoantigen level and a trend toward positive correlation with copy number variation and mutation load from whole-genome sequencing. The TCR repertoire analyses centered on CDR3, leaving CDR1 and CDR2 unanalyzed. Tumors from the same patient had repertoire similarity ranging from 0.11 to 0.79, while tumors from different patients showed almost no similarity.

The 85 to 100 tumor samples underwent high-throughput TCR profiling with ImmunoSEQ. As for the original processing: Repertoire diversity metrics included richness (unique productive sequences), clonality, evenness and relatedness; Bhattacharyya coefficient assessed similarity between samples. Conclusions stayed consistent in a sensitivity analysis that left out TCRs with fewer than two reads. TCRdb re-hosts the immuneACCESS table, in-frame sequences only. Its copies lack some clones; in the studies checked, an unresolved V gene accounts for under half of them, and the cause for the rest is not known. Clone size and the V and J calls come from that table; the DNA yielded D and trimming. This sample holds about 33,000 clones; approximately 81% were observed only once. 3% to 3.5% of the sample goes to the ten largest clones. On this clone: What this receptor recognizes is not known. Base qualities were left out, and no much larger clone turns up one base away.

Tumor samples were collected prior to definitive surgery or chemotherapy. Genomic DNA was extracted by the MD Anderson Biospecimen Extraction Resource, and TCR sequencing was done by the MD Anderson Cancer Genomics Laboratory. CDR1 and CDR2 (PRHDT, FYEKMQ) derive from the germline V gene (reference sequence). From the cysteine through the phenylalanine, the CDR3 covers 14 amino acids. Just CDR3 DNA is preserved here, 42 bases in frame from base 1. V and J are truncated by 4 bases and 5 bases respectively, leaving an intervening sequence of 14 bases. This sequence uses TRBV13 and TRBJ2-5; the D gene assignment is ambiguous. Sequencing used tumor tissue. The clonotype was recovered from a human donor with high-grade serous ovarian cancer. The DNA reads as follows: TGTGCCAGCAGCTCCGATCAAGGACGGGAGACCCAGTACTTC. The encoded protein is CASSSDQGRETQYF.